This TCR beta chain was profiled in a study of shared clonotypes between healthy human individuals. The table lists this clone with a few counts. This sample also contains other DNA sequences that code for the same CDR3. J was trimmed by 4 bases and V by 8 bases; bases with no gene match: 9. The CDR3 covers 15 residues. The germline CDR1 and CDR2 sequences are MNHEY and SMNVEV (reference sequence). Clones were sequenced by immunoSEQ multiplex PCR, and TCRdb holds only the in-frame ones, with some missing. The table has a few million clones, 80% to 95% seen once. The chain carries TRBV27 and TRBJ2-2; TRBD1 aligns across 8 bases. Sequencing used naive CD4+ T cells from PBMCs. Subset in this sample: CD45RA+ positively selected. The sequence was collected from a man younger than 35 in good health. Some clones in this sample may be carry-over from other donors' samples. CDR3 residues: CASSPQGAVTGELFF. CDR3 nucleotides: TGTGCCAGCTCCCCTCAGGGGGCCGTCACCGGGGAGCTGTTTTTT.